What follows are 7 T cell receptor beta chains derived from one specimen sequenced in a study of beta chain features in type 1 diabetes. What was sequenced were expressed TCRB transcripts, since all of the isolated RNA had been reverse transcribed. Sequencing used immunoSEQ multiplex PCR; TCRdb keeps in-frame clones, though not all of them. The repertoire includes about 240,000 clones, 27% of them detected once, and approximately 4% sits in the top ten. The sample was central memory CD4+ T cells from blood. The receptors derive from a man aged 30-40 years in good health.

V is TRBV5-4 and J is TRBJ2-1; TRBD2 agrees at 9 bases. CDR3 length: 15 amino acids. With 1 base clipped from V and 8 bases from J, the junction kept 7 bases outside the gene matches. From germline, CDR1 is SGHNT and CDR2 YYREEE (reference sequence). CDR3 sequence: CASSLFSGSFDEQFF. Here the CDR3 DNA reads TGTGCCAGCAGCTTGTTTAGCGGGAGTTTCGATGAGCAGTTCTTC.

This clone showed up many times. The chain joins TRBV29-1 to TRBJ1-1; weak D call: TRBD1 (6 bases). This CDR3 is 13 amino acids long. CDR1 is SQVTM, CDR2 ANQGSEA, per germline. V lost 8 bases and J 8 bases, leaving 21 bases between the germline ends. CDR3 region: CSSFGQGHQEAFF. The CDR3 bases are TGCAGCTCATTCGGGCAGGGACATCAAGAAGCTTTCTTT.

This chain's CDR3 is CAWTPNNNEQYF. CDR3 nucleotide sequence: TGTGCCTGGACCCCCAACAACAACGAGCAGTACTTC. The V gene is TRBV30, the J gene TRBJ2-7; D remains unclear. Looked up from germline, CDR1 is GTSNPN and CDR2 is SVGIG (reference sequence). With 4 bases removed from V and 5 bases from J, the gap between germline ends came to 12 bases. There are 12 residues in the CDR3.

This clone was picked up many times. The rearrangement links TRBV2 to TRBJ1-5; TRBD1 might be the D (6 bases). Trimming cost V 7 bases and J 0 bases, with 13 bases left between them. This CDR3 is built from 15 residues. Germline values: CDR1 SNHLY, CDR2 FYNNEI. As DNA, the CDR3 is TGTGCCAGCACCAAGGACAGTTTTAGCAATCAGCCCCAGCATTTT. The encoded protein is CASTKDSFSNQPQHF.

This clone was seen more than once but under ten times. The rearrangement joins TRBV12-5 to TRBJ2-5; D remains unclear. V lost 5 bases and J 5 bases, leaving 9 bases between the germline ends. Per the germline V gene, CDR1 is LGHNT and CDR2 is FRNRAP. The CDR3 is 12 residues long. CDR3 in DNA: TGTGCTAGTGGTCTGCCATGGGAGACCCAGTACTTC. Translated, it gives CASGLPWETQYF.

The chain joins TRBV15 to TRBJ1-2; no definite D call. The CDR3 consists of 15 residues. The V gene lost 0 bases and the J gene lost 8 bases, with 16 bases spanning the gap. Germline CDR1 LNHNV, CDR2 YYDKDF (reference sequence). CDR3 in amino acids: CATSRDLSTLGGYTF. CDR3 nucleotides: TGTGCCACCAGCAGAGATCTCTCCACACTAGGCGGCTACACCTTC.

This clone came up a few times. CDR3 loop: CASSTGQIYGYTF. The CDR3 coding sequence is TGTGCCAGCAGCACTGGACAAATCTATGGCTACACCTTC. V gene TRBV7-2 combines with J gene TRBJ1-2, with a tentative D call TRBD1 (5 bases). The germline V and J ends were trimmed by 5 bases and 4 bases, with 11 bases remaining between them. The germline gives CDR1 SGHTA, CDR2 FQGNSA. The CDR3 loop spans 13 amino acids. Together with reference TRBV7-2 and TRBJ1-2, the CDR3 gives the full variable domain: GAGVSQSPSNKVTEKGKDVELRCDPISGHTALYWYRQSLGQGLEFLIYFQGNSAPDKSGLPSDRFSAERTGGSVSTLTIQRTQQEDSAVYLCASSTGQIYGYTFGSGTRLTVV.